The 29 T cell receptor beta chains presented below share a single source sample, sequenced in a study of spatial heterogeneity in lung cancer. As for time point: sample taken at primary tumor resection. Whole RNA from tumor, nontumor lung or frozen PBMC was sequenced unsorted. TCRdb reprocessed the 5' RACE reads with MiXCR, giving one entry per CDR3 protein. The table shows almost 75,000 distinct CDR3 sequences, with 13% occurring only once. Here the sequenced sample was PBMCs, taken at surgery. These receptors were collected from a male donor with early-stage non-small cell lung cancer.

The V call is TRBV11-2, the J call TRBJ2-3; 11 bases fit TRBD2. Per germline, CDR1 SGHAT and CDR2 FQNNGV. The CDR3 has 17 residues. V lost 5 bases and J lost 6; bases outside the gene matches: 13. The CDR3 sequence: CASSHEPGLAASDTQYF. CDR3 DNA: TGTGCCAGCAGCCATGAACCGGGACTAGCGGCTAGTGATACGCAGTATTTT.

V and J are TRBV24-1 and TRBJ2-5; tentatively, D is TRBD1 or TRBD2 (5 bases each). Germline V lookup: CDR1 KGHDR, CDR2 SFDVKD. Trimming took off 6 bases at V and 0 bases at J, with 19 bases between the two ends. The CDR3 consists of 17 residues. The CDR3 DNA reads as TGTGCCACCAGTAAGGGAGAAGACAGCCAGGACCAAGAGACCCAGTACTTC. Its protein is CATSKGEDSQDQETQYF.

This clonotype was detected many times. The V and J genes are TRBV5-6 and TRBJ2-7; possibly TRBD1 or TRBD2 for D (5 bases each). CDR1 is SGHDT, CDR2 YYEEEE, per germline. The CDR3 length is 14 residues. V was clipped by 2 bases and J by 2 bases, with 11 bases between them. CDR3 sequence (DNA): TGTGCCAGCAGCTTTGGGACGGTAACCTACGAGCAGTACTTC. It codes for CASSFGTVTYEQYF.

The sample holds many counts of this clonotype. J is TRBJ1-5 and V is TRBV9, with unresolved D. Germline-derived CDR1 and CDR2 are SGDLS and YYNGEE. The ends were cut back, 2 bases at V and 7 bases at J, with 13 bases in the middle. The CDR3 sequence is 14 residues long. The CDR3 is CASSVDGQDQPQHF. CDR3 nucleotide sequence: TGTGCCAGCAGCGTCGACGGGCAGGACCAGCCCCAGCATTTT.

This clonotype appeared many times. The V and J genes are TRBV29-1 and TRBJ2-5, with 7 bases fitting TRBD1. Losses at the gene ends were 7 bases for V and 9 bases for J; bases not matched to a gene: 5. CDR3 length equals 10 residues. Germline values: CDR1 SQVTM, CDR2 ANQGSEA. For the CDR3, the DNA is TGCAGCGGCTGGGACAGCTCCCAGTACTTC. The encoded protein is CSGWDSSQYF.

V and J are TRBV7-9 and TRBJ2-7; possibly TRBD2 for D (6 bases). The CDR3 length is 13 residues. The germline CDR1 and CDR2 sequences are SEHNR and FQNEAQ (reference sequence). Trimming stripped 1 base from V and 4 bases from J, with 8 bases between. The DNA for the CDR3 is TGTGCCAGCAGCTTAGTTCGGGGGTACGAGCAGTACTTC. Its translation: CASSLVRGYEQYF.

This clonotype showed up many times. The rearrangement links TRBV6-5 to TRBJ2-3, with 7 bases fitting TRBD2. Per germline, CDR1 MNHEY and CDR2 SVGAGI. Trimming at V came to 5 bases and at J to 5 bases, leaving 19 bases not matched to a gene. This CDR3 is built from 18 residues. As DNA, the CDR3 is TGTGCCAGCAGTCTCAAACCCTTCACTAGCGCGAGGGGAGATACGCAGTATTTT. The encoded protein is CASSLKPFTSARGDTQYF.

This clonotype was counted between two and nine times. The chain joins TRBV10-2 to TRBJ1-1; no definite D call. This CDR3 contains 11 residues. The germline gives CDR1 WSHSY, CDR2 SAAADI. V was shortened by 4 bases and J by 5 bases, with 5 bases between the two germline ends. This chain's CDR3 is CASSGGTEAFF. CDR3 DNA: TGCGCCAGCAGTGGTGGAACTGAAGCTTTCTTT.

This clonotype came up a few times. Here the CDR3 reads CASSEPANYGYTF. As DNA, the CDR3 is TGTGCCAGCAGTGAACCCGCTAACTATGGCTACACCTTC. V and J are TRBV25-1 and TRBJ1-2, with unresolved D. The length of the CDR3 is 13 residues. V was clipped by 2 bases and J by 0 bases, with 4 bases between them. Per the germline V gene, CDR1 is MGHDK and CDR2 is SYGVNS.

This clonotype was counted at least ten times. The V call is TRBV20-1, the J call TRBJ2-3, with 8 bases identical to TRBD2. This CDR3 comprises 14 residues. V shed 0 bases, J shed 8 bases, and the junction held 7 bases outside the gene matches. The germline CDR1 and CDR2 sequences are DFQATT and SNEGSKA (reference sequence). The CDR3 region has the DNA TGCAGTGCTAGAGATTCAAGCGGGAGACCTACGCAGTATTTT. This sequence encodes CSARDSSGRPTQYF.

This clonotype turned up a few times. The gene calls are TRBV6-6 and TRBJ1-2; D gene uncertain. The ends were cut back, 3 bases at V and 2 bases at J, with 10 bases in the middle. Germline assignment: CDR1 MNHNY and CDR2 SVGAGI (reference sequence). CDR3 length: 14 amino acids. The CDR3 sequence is CASSYETLNYGYTF. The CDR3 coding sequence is TGTGCCAGCAGTTATGAGACGCTAAACTATGGCTACACCTTC.

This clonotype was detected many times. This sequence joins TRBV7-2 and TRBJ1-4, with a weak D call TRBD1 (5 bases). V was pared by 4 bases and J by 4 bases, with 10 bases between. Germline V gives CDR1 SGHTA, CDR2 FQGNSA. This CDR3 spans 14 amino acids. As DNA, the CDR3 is TGTGCCAGCAGCTCTCAGGGAGTTAATGAAAAACTGTTTTTT. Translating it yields CASSSQGVNEKLFF.

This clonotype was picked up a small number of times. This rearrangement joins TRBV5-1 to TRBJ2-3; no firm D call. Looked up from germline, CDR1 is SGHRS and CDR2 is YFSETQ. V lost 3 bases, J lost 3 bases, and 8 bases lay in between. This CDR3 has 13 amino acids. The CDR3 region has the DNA TGCGCCAGCAGCTGGGGTGGTACAGATACGCAGTATTTT. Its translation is CASSWGGTDTQYF.

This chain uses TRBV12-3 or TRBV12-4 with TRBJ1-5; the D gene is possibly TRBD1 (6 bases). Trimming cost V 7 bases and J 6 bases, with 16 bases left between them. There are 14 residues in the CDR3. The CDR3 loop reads CASTNYGGIQPQHF. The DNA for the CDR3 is TGTGCCAGCACTAACTACGGGGGCATTCAGCCCCAGCATTTT.

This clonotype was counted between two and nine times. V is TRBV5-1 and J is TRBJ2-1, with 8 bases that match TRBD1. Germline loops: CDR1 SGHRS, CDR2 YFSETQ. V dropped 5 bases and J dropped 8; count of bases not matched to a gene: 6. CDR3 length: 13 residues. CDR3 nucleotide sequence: TGCGCCAGCAGACAGGGGGACGGGGATGAGCAGTTCTTC. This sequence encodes CASRQGDGDEQFF.

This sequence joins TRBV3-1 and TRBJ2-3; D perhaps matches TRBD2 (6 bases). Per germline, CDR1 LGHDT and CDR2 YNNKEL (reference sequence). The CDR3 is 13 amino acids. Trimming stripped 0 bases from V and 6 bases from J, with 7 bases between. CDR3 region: CASSQDGRDTQYF. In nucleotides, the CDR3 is TGTGCCAGCAGCCAAGATGGGAGGGATACGCAGTATTTT.

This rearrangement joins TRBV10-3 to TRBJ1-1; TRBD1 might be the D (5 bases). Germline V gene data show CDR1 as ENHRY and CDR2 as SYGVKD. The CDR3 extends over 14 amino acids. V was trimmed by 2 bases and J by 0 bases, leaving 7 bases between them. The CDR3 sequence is CAISEGAVNTEAFF. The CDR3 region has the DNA TGTGCCATCAGTGAGGGGGCAGTGAACACTGAAGCTTTCTTT.

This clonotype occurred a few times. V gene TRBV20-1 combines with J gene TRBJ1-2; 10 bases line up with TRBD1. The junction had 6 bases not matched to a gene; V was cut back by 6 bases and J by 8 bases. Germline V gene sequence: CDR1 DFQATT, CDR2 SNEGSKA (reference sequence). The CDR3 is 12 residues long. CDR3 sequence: CSARQGALGYTF. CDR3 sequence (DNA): TGCAGTGCCAGACAGGGGGCGTTGGGCTACACCTTC.

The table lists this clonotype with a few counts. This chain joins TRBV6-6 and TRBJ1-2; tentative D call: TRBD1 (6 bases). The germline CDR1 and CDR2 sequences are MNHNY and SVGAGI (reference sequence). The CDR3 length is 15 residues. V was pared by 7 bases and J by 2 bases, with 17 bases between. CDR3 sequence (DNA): TGTGCCAGCACGGGGGGGGCGAAATGGAACTATGGCTACACCTTC. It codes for CASTGGAKWNYGYTF.

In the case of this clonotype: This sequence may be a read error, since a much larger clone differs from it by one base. The CDR3 spells CAGSYKGTEAFF. In nucleotides, the CDR3 is TGTGCCGGCAGTTACAAGGGCACTGAAGCTTTCTTT. The chain uses TRBV6-5 and TRBJ1-1; D uncertain. From germline, CDR1 is MNHEY and CDR2 SVGAGI. The length of the CDR3 is 12 residues.

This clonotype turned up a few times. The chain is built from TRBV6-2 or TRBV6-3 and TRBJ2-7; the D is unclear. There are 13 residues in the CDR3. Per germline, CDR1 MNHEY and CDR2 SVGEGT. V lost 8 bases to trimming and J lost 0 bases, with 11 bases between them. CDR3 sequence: CASYPWSSYEQYF. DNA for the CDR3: TGTGCCAGCTACCCTTGGAGCTCCTACGAGCAGTACTTC.

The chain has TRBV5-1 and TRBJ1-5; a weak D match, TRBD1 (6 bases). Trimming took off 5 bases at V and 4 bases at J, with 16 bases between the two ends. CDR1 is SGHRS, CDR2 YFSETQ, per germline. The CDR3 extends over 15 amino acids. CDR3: CASRRSPRGNQPQHF. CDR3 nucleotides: TGCGCCAGCAGAAGGTCGCCCAGGGGTAATCAGCCCCAGCATTTT.

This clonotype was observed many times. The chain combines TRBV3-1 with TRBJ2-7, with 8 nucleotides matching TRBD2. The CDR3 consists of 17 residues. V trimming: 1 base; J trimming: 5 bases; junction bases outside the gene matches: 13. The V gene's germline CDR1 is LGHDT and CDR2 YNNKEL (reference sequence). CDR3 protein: CASSQGIPGTRLNEQYF. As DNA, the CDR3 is TGTGCCAGCAGCCAAGGAATCCCAGGGACTAGACTAAACGAGCAGTACTTC.

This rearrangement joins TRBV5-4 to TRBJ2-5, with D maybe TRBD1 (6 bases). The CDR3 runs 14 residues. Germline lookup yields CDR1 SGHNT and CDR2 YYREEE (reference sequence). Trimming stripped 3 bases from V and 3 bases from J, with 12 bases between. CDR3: CASSSKTGKETQYF. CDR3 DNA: TGTGCCAGCAGCTCAAAGACAGGAAAAGAGACCCAGTACTTC.

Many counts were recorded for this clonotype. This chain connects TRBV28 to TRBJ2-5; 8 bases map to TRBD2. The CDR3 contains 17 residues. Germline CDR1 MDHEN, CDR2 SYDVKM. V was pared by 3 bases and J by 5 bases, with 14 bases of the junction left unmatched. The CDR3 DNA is TGTGCCAGCAGTTTGGATGGTAGCGGGATCGTCAAGGAGACCCAGTACTTC. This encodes CASSLDGSGIVKETQYF. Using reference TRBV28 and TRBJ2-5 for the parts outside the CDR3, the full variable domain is DVKVTQSSRYLVKRTGEKVFLECVQDMDHENMFWYRQDPGLGLRLIYFSYDVKMKEKGDIPEGYSVSREKKERFSLILESASTNQTSMYLCASSLDGSGIVKETQYFGPGTRLLVL.

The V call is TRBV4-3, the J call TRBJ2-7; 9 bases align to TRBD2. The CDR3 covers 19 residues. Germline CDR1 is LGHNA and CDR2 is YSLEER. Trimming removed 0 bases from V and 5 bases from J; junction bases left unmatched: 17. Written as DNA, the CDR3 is TGCGCCAGCAGCCAAGAAATAGCGGGAGCCCTCGGGCTGTCTGACGAGCAGTACTTC. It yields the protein CASSQEIAGALGLSDEQYF.

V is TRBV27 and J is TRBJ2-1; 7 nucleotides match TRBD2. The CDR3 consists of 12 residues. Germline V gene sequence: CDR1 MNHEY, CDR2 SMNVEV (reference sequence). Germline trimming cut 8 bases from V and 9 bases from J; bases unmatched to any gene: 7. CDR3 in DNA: TGTGCCAGCGGACGATGGGGGGGTGAGCAGTTCTTC. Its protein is CASGRWGGEQFF.

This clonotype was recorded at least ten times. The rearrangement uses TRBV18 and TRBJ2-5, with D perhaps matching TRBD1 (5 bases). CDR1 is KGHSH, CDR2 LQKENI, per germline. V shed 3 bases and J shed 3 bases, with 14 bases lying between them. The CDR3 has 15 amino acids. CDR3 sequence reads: CASSPFVDSEETQYF. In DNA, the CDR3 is TGTGCCAGCTCACCCTTTGTTGACAGTGAAGAGACCCAGTACTTC.

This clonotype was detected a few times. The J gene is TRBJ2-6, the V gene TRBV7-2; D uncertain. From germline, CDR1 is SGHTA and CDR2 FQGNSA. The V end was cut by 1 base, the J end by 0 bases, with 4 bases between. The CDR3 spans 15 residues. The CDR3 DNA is TGTGCCAGCAGCTTAGTCAGCTCTGGGGCCAACGTCCTGACTTTC. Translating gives CASSLVSSGANVLTF.